This T cell receptor (beta chain) was identified during a study of T cells after posttransplantation cyclophosphamide (dated by TCRdb to 2015 to 2016). For context, the study as a whole: The study tracked T cell repertoire reconstitution by TRB sequencing after myeloablative bone marrow transplantation using posttransplantation cyclophosphamide as GVHD prophylaxis. TRB sequencing was performed on blood from all 35 or so PTCy patients with 1-year posttransplant specimens. Samples from about 33 PTCy-treated patients, along with samples from roughly 15 of their related bone marrow donors, underwent antigen receptor sequencing. Because TRA and TRB clonality correlated tightly in 8 to 10 samples, the subsequent TCR analyses were limited to TRB only. In 3 patients, TRB sequencing was also performed on up to 3 more blood samples taken 2 to 5.2 years after transplant, and in 4 patients, pretransplant blood was also TRB-sequenced. Public TRB sequences were checked against a database of over 3,500 sequences associated with responses to pathogens, tumor antigens, self-antigens and alloantigens.

The CDR3 has 17 amino acids, counting the end cysteine and phenylalanine. Only CDR3 DNA is held: 51 bases, read in frame from base 1. CDR1 and CDR2 are drawn from the germline V gene (reference sequence): SGHNT, YYREEE. Trimming at the junction amounts to 1 base on V and 2 bases on J, and the germline ends lie 15 bases apart. The treatment or condition label of this sample denotes: high-dose cyclophosphamide on days +3 and +4 as single-agent GVHD prophylaxis. Busulfan and fludarabine conditioning, a related or unrelated marrow graft, and cyclophosphamide on days +3 and +4 were given to PTCy patients. PTCy-treated patients came from a prospective multi-institutional clinical trial. Peripheral blood and bone marrow mononuclear cells were isolated by Ficoll-Hypaque density centrifugation and cryopreserved. To note about this clone: It has no known antigen specificity. Base qualities were left out, and no much larger clone turns up one base away.

Genomic DNA was used for TRB sequencing, which was performed with the immunoSEQ assay at survey resolution or with the hsTCRB kit. On the study's bioinformatics: The immunoSEQ software was used for initial read processing, and the LymphoSeq R package was used for repertoire analyses. Clonality was computed as 1 minus normalized Shannon entropy; Gini coefficient was also calculated for each TRB dataset. To infer phenotypes in unsorted samples, TRB sequences from sorted subsets of the recipient or donor were mapped onto the unsorted samples of the same recipient. This is the immuneACCESS table as TCRdb keeps it, with only in-frame sequences that have V and J called. A part of the clones is gone; compared with another copy, unresolved V genes explain less than half, and the rest is unexplained. From that table come the V and J calls and clone size; the DNA was used to work out D and trimming. In this sample the table shows tens of thousands of clones, 90% of which occur a single time. Of the sample, over 2% is held by the ten largest clones.

General conclusions and limits of the study: The TRB repertoires of T cells infiltrating skin or the GI tract showed only limited overlap with the TRB repertoires found in blood. Across about 40 patients, TRB clonality was highly associated with recipient CMV seropositivity and CMV reactivation, and PTCy diversity was similar to diversity in CNI/methotrexate controls. Donor-recipient similarity was low at 1-2 months but rose over the first year, and later blood repertoires were often dominated by donor CD8+ memory clones.

This receptor chain uses TRBV5-4 and TRBJ2-2; perhaps TRBD2 is the D gene, with 5 bases matching. The receptor was isolated from a male patient in his sixties who received an allogeneic stem cell transplant from a related donor and was CMV-positive. Some T cells seen after a transplant may have their origin in the graft donor. The input for sequencing was PBMCs, taken about 62 days after allogeneic stem cell transplant with posttransplant cyclophosphamide. The CDR3 region has the sequence CASSLYTRTSNTGELFF. The bases are TGTGCCAGCAGCTTGTACACGCGGACTTCAAACACCGGGGAGCTGTTTTTT.